This T cell receptor (beta chain) was sequenced in a study of blood T cell repertoires in COVID-19. Produced via immunoSEQ multiplex PCR; TCRdb's table is partial and in-frame only. This sample has fewer than 300,000 clones, with approximately 84% found just once. Sample: peripheral blood. This TCR was sampled from a human donor with COVID-19, enrolled during active disease. The donor label of this sample is uncertain.

In DNA, the CDR3 is TGTGCCAGCAGCTTGGACAGGGGGAGGGAGACCCAGTACTTC. This translates into CASSLDRGRETQYF. The V and J genes are TRBV7-2 and TRBJ2-5, with TRBD1 identical over 10 bases. Germline lookup yields CDR1 SGHTA and CDR2 FQGNSA. This CDR3 contains 14 residues. With V trimmed by 3 bases and J by 5 bases, 3 bases remained unmatched. The whole variable domain, filled in from reference TRBV7-2 and TRBJ2-5, reads GAGVSQSPSNKVTEKGKDVELRCDPISGHTALYWYRQSLGQGLEFLIYFQGNSAPDKSGLPSDRFSAERTGGSVSTLTIQRTQQEDSAVYLCASSLDRGRETQYFGPGTRLLVL.